This TCR beta chain was sequenced in a study of blood T cell repertoires in COVID-19. Across the whole study: There were acute and convalescent COVID-19 samples, and they came from the United States, Italy and Spain. From T cells, B-cell-depleted T cells, or PBMCs came the material, which was cDNA or gDNA.

Authors' data handling: Amplification from reference gene primers served as the basis for estimated nucleated cell counts. Sequencing was performed with immunoSEQ multiplex PCR; in TCRdb, only in-frame clones are kept and a portion is missing. The V and J calls and clone size were taken over from that table, and D and trimming were inferred from the DNA. The table has fewer than 90,000 clones, about 80% seen once. CDR1 is SSHAT and CDR2 is FNYEAQ in the germline V gene (reference sequence). CDR3 length: 17 residues. Trimming removed 2 bases from V and 4 bases from J, with 20 bases in between. The chain joins TRBV7-7 to TRBJ1-1; perhaps TRBD1 as D (5 bases). The TCR was taken from a woman of 80 years or more with acute or convalescent COVID-19. The sequenced sample consisted of peripheral blood. CDR3 loop: CASSLPTPRVGGTEAFF. CDR3 coding DNA: TGTGCCAGCAGCTTACCGACCCCCCGTGTGGGGGGCACTGAAGCTTTCTTT.